This paragraph covers one T cell receptor (beta chain) sequence. Method: immunoSEQ multiplex PCR; TCRdb's copy keeps in-frame clones and lacks some. The sample shows around 230,000 clones, around 83% of them seen only once. Germline CDR1 is SNHLY and CDR2 is FYNNEI. CDR3 size: 14 residues. The V segment lost 6 bases and the J segment 2 bases; nucleotides outside the gene matches: 6. The data belong to a study of blood T cell repertoires in COVID-19. The source of this sequence is a woman of 80 years or more with acute or convalescent COVID-19. This rearrangement joins TRBV2 to TRBJ2-7; 8 bases are shared with TRBD1. Material: peripheral blood. CDR3 sequence (DNA): TGTGCCAGCAGAGGACAGGGCGGAACCTACGAGCAGTACTTC. The encoded protein is CASRGQGGTYEQYF.